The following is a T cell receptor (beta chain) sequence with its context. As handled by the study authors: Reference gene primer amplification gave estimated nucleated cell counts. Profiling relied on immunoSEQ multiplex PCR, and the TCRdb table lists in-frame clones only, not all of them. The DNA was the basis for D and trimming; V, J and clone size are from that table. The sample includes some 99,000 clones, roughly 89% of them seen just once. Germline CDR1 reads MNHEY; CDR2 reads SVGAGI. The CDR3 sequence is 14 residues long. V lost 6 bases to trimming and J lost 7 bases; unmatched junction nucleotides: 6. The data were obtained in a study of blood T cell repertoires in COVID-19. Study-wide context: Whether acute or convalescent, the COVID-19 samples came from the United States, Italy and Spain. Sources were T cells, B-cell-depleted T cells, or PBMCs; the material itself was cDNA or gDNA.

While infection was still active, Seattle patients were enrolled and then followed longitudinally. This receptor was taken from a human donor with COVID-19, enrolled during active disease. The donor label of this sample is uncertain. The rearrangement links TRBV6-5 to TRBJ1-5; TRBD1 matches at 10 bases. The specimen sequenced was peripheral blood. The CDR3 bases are TGTGCCAGCAGCCCCGACAGGGGGCAACAGCCCCAGCATTTT. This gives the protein CASSPDRGQQPQHF.